This T cell receptor (beta chain) came from a study of T cells in Graves' hyperthyroidism and ophthalmopathy. Study context: Upon initial diagnosis and before any treatment, peripheral blood was collected.

Broader study findings: Model output signaled ophthalmopathy a median roughly 6.5 months ahead of onset.

RNA transcripts provided the source from which TCR beta CDR3 regions were amplified. The HTBI set primed first-round TCR CDR3 RT-PCR. TCRdb fed the multiplex PCR reads into MiXCR, producing one record per CDR3 protein. The sample consists of 800,000 or so distinct CDR3 sequences, roughly 40% of them appearing once. Between the trimmed V and J ends, which lost 7 bases and 7 bases, there was a span of 10 bases. Germline-derived CDR1 and CDR2 are LNHDA and SQIVND (reference sequence). CDR3 length: 11 residues. This clonotype has just a few counts. Its antigen is not known. Sample: blood. V usage is TRBV19 and J usage is TRBJ1-2; D call uncertain. The TCR originated in a man younger than 35 with Graves' hyperthyroidism. The CDR3 DNA follows: TGTGCCAGTACGCGCGGCTCTGGCTACACCTTC. Translated, it gives CASTRGSGYTF.